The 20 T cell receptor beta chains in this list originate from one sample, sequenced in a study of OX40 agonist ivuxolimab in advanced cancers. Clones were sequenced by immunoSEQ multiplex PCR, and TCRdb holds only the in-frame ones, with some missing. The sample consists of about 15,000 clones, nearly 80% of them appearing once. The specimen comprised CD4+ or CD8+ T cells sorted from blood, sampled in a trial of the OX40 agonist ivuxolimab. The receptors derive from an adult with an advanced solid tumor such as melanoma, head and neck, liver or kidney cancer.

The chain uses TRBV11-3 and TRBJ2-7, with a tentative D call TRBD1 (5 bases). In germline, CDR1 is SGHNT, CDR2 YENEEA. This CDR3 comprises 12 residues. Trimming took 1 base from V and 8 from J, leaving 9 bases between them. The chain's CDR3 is CASSLGRVKQYF. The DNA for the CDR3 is TGTGCCAGCAGCTTAGGCAGGGTAAAGCAGTACTTC.

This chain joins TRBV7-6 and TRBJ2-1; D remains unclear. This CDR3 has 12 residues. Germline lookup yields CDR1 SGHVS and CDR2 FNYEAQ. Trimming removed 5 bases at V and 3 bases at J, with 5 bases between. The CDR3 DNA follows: TGTGCCAGCAGCCCCGGCTACAATGAGCAGTTCTTC. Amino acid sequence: CASSPGYNEQFF.

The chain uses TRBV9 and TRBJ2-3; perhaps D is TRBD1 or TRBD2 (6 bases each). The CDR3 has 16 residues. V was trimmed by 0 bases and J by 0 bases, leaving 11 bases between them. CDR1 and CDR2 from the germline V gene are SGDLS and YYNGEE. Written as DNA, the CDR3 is TGTGCCAGCAGCGTAGAGGGGGGACGTAGCACAGATACGCAGTATTTT. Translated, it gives CASSVEGGRSTDTQYF.

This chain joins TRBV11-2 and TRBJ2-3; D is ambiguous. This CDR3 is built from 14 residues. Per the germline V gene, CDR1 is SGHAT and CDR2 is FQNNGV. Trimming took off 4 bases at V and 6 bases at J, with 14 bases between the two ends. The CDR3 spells CASSSLGKWDTQYF. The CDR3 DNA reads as TGTGCCAGCAGCTCGTTAGGAAAATGGGATACGCAGTATTTT.

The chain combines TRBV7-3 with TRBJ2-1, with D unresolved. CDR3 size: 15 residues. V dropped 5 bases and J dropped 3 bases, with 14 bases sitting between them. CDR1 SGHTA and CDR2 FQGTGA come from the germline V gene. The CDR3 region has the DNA TGTGCCAGCAGCGAATATACTACGGGCTACAATGAGCAGTTCTTC. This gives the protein CASSEYTTGYNEQFF.

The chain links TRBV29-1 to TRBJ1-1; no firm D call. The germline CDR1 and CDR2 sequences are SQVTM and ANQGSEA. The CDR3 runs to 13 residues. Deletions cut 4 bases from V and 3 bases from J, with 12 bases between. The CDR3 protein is CSVVPGGDTEAFF. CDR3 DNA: TGCAGCGTTGTACCGGGCGGGGACACTGAAGCTTTCTTT.

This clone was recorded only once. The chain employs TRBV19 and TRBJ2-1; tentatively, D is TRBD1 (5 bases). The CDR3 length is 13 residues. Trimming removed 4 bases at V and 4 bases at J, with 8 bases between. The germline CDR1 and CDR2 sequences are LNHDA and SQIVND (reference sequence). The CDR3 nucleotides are TGTGCCAGTAGTACGACAGTATACAATGAGCAGTTCTTC. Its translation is CASSTTVYNEQFF.

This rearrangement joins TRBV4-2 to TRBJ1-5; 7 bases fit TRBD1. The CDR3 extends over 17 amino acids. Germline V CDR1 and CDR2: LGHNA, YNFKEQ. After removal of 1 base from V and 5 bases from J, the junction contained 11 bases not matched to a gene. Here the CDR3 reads CASSQANLGQADQPQHF. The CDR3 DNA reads TGTGCCAGCAGCCAAGCCAATCTCGGACAGGCCGATCAGCCCCAGCATTTT.

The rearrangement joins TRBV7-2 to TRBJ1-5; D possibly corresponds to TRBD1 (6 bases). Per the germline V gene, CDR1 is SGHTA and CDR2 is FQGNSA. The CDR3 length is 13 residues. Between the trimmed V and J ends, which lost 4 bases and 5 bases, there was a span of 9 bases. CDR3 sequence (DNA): TGTGCCAGCAGCTCCCAGGGGTATCAGCCCCAGCATTTT. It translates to CASSSQGYQPQHF. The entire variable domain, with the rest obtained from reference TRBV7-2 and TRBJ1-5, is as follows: GAGVSQSPSNKVTEKGKDVELRCDPISGHTALYWYRQSLGQGLEFLIYFQGNSAPDKSGLPSDRFSAERTGGSVSTLTIQRTQQEDSAVYLCASSSQGYQPQHFGDGTRLSIL.

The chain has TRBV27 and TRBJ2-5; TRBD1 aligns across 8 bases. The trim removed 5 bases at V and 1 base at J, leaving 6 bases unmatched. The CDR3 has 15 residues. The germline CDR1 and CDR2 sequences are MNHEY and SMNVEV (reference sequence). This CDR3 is CASSGWTGSQETQYF. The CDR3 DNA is TGTGCCAGCAGTGGGTGGACAGGGAGCCAAGAGACCCAGTACTTC.

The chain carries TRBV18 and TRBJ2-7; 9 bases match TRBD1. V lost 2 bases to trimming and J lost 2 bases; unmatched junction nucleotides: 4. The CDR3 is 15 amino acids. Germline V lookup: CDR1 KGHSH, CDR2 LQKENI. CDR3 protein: CASSPGTGLPYEQYF. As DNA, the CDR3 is TGTGCCAGCTCACCAGGGACAGGGCTCCCCTACGAGCAGTACTTC.

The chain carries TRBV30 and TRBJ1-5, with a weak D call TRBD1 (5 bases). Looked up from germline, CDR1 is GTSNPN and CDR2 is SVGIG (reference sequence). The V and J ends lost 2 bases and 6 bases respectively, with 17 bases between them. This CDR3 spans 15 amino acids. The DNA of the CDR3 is TGTGCCTGGAGTACCCCAAATCAGGGTTTTCAGCCCCAGCATTTT. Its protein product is CAWSTPNQGFQPQHF.

CDR3 coding DNA: TGTGCCAGTAGTATAGCTCCGGGACAGCCCTACGAGCAGTACTTC. Translated: CASSIAPGQPYEQYF. V is TRBV19 and J is TRBJ2-7, with 7 bases aligning to TRBD1. The germline gives CDR1 LNHDA, CDR2 SQIVND (reference sequence). The CDR3 runs to 15 residues. The V and J ends lost 1 base and 2 bases, in that order; junction bases with no gene match: 5.

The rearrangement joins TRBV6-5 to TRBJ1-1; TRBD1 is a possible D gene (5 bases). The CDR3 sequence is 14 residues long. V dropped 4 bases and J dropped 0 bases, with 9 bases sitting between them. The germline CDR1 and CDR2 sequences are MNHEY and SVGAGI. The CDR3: CASSSGGMNTEAFF. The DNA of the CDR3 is TGTGCCAGCAGTTCTGGGGGGATGAACACTGAAGCTTTCTTT.

The CDR3 is CPQPREGYEQYF. CDR3 in DNA: TGTCCGCAACCCAGGGAGGGCTACGAGCAGTACTTC. The genes are TRBV6-4 and TRBJ2-7; 7 nucleotides match TRBD2. Germline-derived CDR1 and CDR2 are MRHNA and SNTAGT. The CDR3 is made up of 12 amino acids.

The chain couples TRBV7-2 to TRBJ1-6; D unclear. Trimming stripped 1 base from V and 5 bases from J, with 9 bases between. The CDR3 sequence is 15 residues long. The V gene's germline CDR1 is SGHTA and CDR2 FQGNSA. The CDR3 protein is CASSLVMTDNSPLHF. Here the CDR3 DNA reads TGTGCCAGCAGCTTAGTGATGACGGATAATTCACCCCTCCACTTT.

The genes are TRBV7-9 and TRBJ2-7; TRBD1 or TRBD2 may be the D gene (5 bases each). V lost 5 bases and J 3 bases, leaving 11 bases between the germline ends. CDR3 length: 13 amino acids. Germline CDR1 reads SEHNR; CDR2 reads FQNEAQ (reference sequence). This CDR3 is CASSRDGYYEQYF. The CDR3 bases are TGTGCCAGCAGCCGGGACGGATACTACGAGCAGTACTTC.

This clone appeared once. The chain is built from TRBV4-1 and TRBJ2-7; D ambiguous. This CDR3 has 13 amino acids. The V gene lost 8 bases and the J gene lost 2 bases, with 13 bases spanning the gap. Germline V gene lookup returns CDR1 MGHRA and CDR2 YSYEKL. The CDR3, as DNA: TGCGCCAGCCTCGACGAGAGTACCTACGAGCAGTACTTC. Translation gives CASLDESTYEQYF.

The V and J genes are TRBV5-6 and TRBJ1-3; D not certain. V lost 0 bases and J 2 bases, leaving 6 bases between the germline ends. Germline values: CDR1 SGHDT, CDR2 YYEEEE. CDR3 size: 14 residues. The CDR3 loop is CASSLERAGNTIYF. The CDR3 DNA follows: TGTGCCAGCAGCTTGGAAAGGGCTGGAAACACCATATATTTT.

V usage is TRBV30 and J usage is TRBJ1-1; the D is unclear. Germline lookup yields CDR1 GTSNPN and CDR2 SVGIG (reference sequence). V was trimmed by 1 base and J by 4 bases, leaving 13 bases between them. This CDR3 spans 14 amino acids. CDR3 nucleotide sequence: TGTGCCTGGAGTGGACCCCCTTACGGCACTGAAGCTTTCTTT. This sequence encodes CAWSGPPYGTEAFF. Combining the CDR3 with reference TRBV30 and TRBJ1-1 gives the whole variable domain SQTIHQWPATLVQPVGSPLSLECTVEGTSNPNLYWYRQAAGRGLQLLFYSVGIGQISSEVPQNLSASRPQDRQFILSSKKLLLSDSGFYLCAWSGPPYGTEAFFGQGTRLTVV.